One and the same sample provided the 10 T cell receptor beta chains below, sequenced in a study of CD8 T cells in Susac syndrome (dated by TCRdb to the late 2010s). Receptors were amplified or captured by the immunoSEQ multiplex PCR assay. RNA was extracted using the RNeasy kit, and roughly 0.45 to 1 ug of the RNA was reverse transcribed with random hexamers. Clones were called with MiXCR by TCRdb after fastp trimmed the public reads at Q25, and only in-frame beta chains were retained. Identical CDR3 proteins give one entry, which carries the most common genes and DNA. Present in this sample are 25,000 to 35,000 distinct CDR3 sequences, 94% of which were seen just once. The ten most abundant clones make up more than 0.25% of the sample. The specimen was CD8+ T cells from PBMCs. These receptor sequences come from a human donor in good health.

The gene calls are TRBV13 and TRBJ1-2; D not resolved. The CDR3 spans 13 residues. The germline V gene encodes CDR1 PRHDT and CDR2 FYEKMQ (reference sequence). Trimming removed 3 bases from V and 13 bases from J, with 18 bases in between. The CDR3 nucleotides read TGTGCCAGCAGCTTCATGGGAGGGAAAGAGGGCACCTTC. Translating it yields CASSFMGGKEGTF.

This clonotype has a single count. The chain has TRBV29-1 and TRBJ2-7, with a possible D match to TRBD1 (5 bases). This CDR3 spans 13 amino acids. Between the trimmed V and J ends, which lost 5 bases and 1 base, there was a span of 12 bases. CDR1 is SQVTM, CDR2 ANQGSEA, per germline. CDR3 DNA sequence: TGCAGCGTTCTGGGTGGGGCTTCCTACGAGCAGTACTTC. It is translated as CSVLGGASYEQYF.

Notes on this clonotype: A read error may account for a junction end that differs from germline. The chain carries TRBV6-1 and TRBJ2-7; TRBD1 matches 7 bases. This CDR3 has 15 residues. Germline CDR1 reads MNHNS; CDR2 reads SASEGT. The CDR3 here is CASSEVGTDLYEQYF. The CDR3 DNA reads as TGTGCCAGCAGTGAAGTCGGGACAGACCTCTACGAGCAGTATTTC.

V gene TRBV4-3 combines with J gene TRBJ1-1, with no clear D. Between the trimmed V and J ends, which lost 0 bases and 5 bases, there was a span of 7 bases. There are 13 residues in the CDR3. Germline V gives CDR1 LGHNA, CDR2 YSLEER. The CDR3 region has the DNA TGCGCCAGCAGCCAAGATAGCGGAACTGAAGCTTTCTTT. Amino acids: CASSQDSGTEAFF.

CDR3 nucleotides: TGTGCCAGCAGCTCCTCCTGGCGGAGCTCTGGGGCCAACGTCCTGACTTTC. It specifies CASSSSWRSSGANVLTF. The chain combines TRBV11-2 with TRBJ2-6; D gene unclear. The CDR3 runs 17 residues. Germline CDR1 reads SGHAT; CDR2 reads FQNNGV. Trimming shortened V by 4 bases and J by 0 bases, and 13 bases separated the two germline ends.

The rearrangement joins TRBV10-3 to TRBJ1-1, with 9 bases fitting TRBD1. Trimming at V came to 6 bases and at J to 5 bases, leaving 13 bases not matched to a gene. Germline CDR1 ENHRY, CDR2 SYGVKD. This CDR3 has 16 amino acids. The DNA for the CDR3 is TGTGCCATCAGCTGGGAGAGAGGGACAGGGAAAACTGAAGCTTTCTTT. Its translation: CAISWERGTGKTEAFF.

This rearrangement joins TRBV27 to TRBJ1-5; 8 bases are a match to TRBD1. This CDR3 comprises 13 residues. Unmatched junction bases numbered 2, after V lost 6 bases and J lost 4 bases. Germline V gene sequence: CDR1 MNHEY, CDR2 SMNVEV (reference sequence). The CDR3: CASRRQGNQPQHF. The CDR3 DNA is TGTGCCAGCAGGCGACAGGGGAATCAGCCCCAGCATTTT.

The chain combines TRBV4-2 with TRBJ1-6, with D hard to call. Trimming removed 0 bases from V and 2 bases from J, with 8 bases in between. Looked up from germline, CDR1 is LGHNA and CDR2 is YNFKEQ. This CDR3 spans 16 amino acids. CDR3 DNA sequence: TGTGCCAGCAGCCAAGAATTACGGACCTATAATTCACCCCTCCACTTT. Protein product: CASSQELRTYNSPLHF.

Of note for this clonotype: The conserved phenylalanine or tryptophan normally closing the CDR3 is absent here, so this likely arose from a read error. The DNA of the CDR3 is TGTGCCAGCAGCGACCGAGAGAACACTGAAGCTTTCCTT. It yields the protein CASSDRENTEAFL. The chain has TRBV6-4 and TRBJ1-1; D is uncertain. Germline CDR1 is MRHNA and CDR2 is SNTAGT. This CDR3 is 13 amino acids long. Trimming pared 6 bases from V and 1 base from J, leaving 9 bases between.

The chain combines TRBV14 with TRBJ1-5; 10 bases agree with TRBD1. This CDR3 region has 15 residues. Looked up from germline, CDR1 is SGHDN and CDR2 is FVKESK. After removal of 4 bases from V and 1 base from J, the junction contained 1 base not matched to a gene. Here the CDR3 reads CASSPGQGSNQPQHF. The CDR3 DNA follows: TGTGCCAGCAGCCCGGGACAGGGGAGCAATCAGCCCCAGCATTTT.